This is a list of T cell receptor beta chains from one sample in a study of identical twins. TCRdb independently ran MiXCR on the 5' RACE reads; one entry per CDR3 protein. This sample carries hundreds of thousands of distinct CDR3 sequences, 7.1% of them seen once, and the ten largest clones take around 1.6%. The sample also formed part of further work on yellow fever vaccine responses in identical twins.

Specimen: PBMCs. These receptors all stem from a woman aged 18-29 years in good health. Each CDR3 is given with its conserved first and last residue. A D gene is named only where the DNA matches it firmly. Rows give clone size only sometimes, using once, few, many, or a class for an expanded clone.

j_gene: TRBJ1-1; d_gene: TRBD1; abundance: many; len: 14; v_gene: TRBV7-9; CDR3aa: CASSLGGTGREAFF; CDR3nt: TGTGCCAGCAGCTTAGGGGGGACAGGGAGGGAAGCTTTCTTT
j_gene: TRBJ2-5; d_gene: TRBD2; abundance: .; len: 17; v_gene: TRBV7-2; CDR3aa: CASSLPRLAGPPETQYF; CDR3nt: TGTGCCAGCAGCCTCCCCCGGCTAGCGGGTCCCCCGGAGACCCAGTACTTC
j_gene: TRBJ2-3; d_gene: .; abundance: few; len: 14; v_gene: TRBV15; CDR3aa: CATDPGSSTDTQYF; CDR3nt: TGTGCCACCGACCCAGGTTCTAGCACAGATACGCAGTATTTT
j_gene: TRBJ2-1; d_gene: .; abundance: many; len: 16; v_gene: TRBV15; CDR3aa: CATRVEVMGAYNEQFF; CDR3nt: TGTGCCACCAGAGTTGAGGTCATGGGAGCCTACAATGAGCAGTTCTTC
j_gene: TRBJ2-7; d_gene: TRBD2; abundance: .; len: 13; v_gene: TRBV29-1; CDR3aa: CSVGSGIVYEQYF; CDR3nt: TGCAGCGTCGGTAGCGGGATTGTCTACGAGCAGTACTTC
j_gene: TRBJ2-5; d_gene: .; abundance: many; len: 12; v_gene: TRBV5-5; CDR3aa: CASSPSLETQYF; CDR3nt: TGTGCCAGCAGCCCATCCCTAGAGACCCAGTACTTC
j_gene: TRBJ2-7; d_gene: TRBD2; abundance: few; len: 14; v_gene: TRBV28; CDR3aa: CASRDSGISYEQYF; CDR3nt: TGTGCCAGCAGAGATAGCGGGATTTCCTACGAGCAGTACTTC
j_gene: TRBJ2-3; d_gene: .; abundance: .; len: 14; v_gene: TRBV6-4; CDR3aa: CASSDIGGADTQYF; CDR3nt: TGTGCCAGCAGTGACATAGGTGGGGCAGATACGCAGTATTTT
j_gene: TRBJ2-1; d_gene: .; abundance: few; len: 20; v_gene: TRBV3-1; CDR3aa: CASTQGRGGSTLSSYNEQFF; CDR3nt: TGTGCCAGCACCCAAGGGAGGGGGGGGTCAACGCTTAGCTCCTACAATGAGCAGTTCTTC
j_gene: TRBJ1-4; d_gene: .; abundance: many; len: 14; v_gene: TRBV12-3/TRBV12-4; CDR3aa: CASSLQGRNEKLFF; CDR3nt: TGTGCCAGCAGCCTACAGGGCCGTAATGAAAAACTGTTTTTT
j_gene: TRBJ2-1; d_gene: TRBD1; abundance: many; len: 16; v_gene: TRBV5-1; CDR3aa: CASSSLGGRGLDEQFF; CDR3nt: TGCGCCAGCAGCTCACTTGGAGGCAGGGGGCTGGATGAGCAGTTCTTC
j_gene: TRBJ2-1; d_gene: TRBD2; abundance: few; len: 15; v_gene: TRBV6-1; CDR3aa: CASSQSSGKINEQFF; CDR3nt: TGTGCCAGCAGCCAGTCTAGCGGGAAAATCAATGAGCAGTTCTTC